A single T cell receptor (beta chain) is shown here with its context. Its antigen is undetermined. The data were produced by immunoSEQ multiplex PCR, yet TCRdb's version contains in-frame clones alone and is incomplete. The sample has roughly 200,000 clones; around 90% are singletons. CDR3 length: 14 amino acids. Deletions cut 1 base from V and 1 base from J, with 7 bases between. Germline CDR1 and CDR2: LGHNA and YNFKEQ. These data originate in a study of T cell responses to AZD1222 COVID-19 vaccine. Study conclusions and caveats: Without day 14 samples, only post-peak T cell repertoires were studied. Across spike, vaccine-associated CD4 TCRs were found, dominant at 160-218 and 743-854. Donors in the cohort were predominantly white British and more often female, and clonal diversity was possibly underestimated.

This material consisted of peripheral blood, taken 28 days after the second dose of the MenACWY control vaccine. This TCR was recovered from an adult who received the MenACWY meningococcal vaccine as a control. V is TRBV4-2 and J is TRBJ1-1; D not resolved. CDR3: CASSQGPTNTEAFF. The CDR3 DNA reads as TGTGCCAGCAGCCAAGGCCCCACGAACACTGAAGCTTTCTTT.